This is a list of T cell receptor beta chains from one sample in a study of siplizumab effects on memory and regulatory T cells. Sequencing used immunoSEQ multiplex PCR; TCRdb keeps in-frame clones, though not all of them. There are about 100,000 clones in the sample; over 90% occur only once, and over 1% lies in the top ten. Sequenced material: non-Treg CD4+ T cells sorted from blood. The receptor source for this set is a human donor in good health. Each CDR3 is given with its conserved first and last residue. A D gene is named only where the DNA matches it firmly.

CASSELFGNQPQHF	TRBJ1-5	TRBV2	14	-
CASSSGLAGRYEQFF	TRBJ2-1	TRBV5-1	15	TRBD2
CASSYSGRAFF	TRBJ1-1	TRBV6-5	11	-
CATSRVSGGVSYNEQFF	TRBJ2-1	TRBV15	17	TRBD2
CASSRANTEAFF	TRBJ1-1	TRBV7-8	12	-
CASSFYSNQPQHF	TRBJ1-5	TRBV27	13	-
CASGRDGLANTIYF	TRBJ1-3	TRBV7-9	14	-
CASSLKTGKSGNTIYF	TRBJ1-3	TRBV5-1	16	TRBD1
CASRLVNPSGRLLYNEQFF	TRBJ2-1	TRBV12-2	19	-
CASGGYYEQYF	TRBJ2-7	TRBV19	11	TRBD2
CASSRERDGTDTQYF	TRBJ2-3	TRBV4-1	15	-